This T cell receptor beta chain appears in the sequencing data of a study of long-term antiretroviral therapy in people with HIV. Germline CDR1 reads MDHEN; CDR2 reads SYDVKM. Deletions cut 7 bases from V and 5 bases from J, with 12 bases between. The length of the CDR3 is 13 residues. They ran version v3.0 of the immunoSEQ assay at survey level. The table came from immunoSEQ multiplex PCR; TCRdb's copy has only in-frame clones and leaves some out. The table includes 2,500 to 3,000 clones, 70% to 80% detected once. Whole-study findings and limits: Clones expanded before ART dominated the repertoire at all time points. Once patients were on ART, diversity went higher but still fell short of transplant donor controls.

In regard to this clone: What it binds is not known.

The sequence derives from a woman in her forties with HIV. The sequenced sample was unsorted PBMCs, obtained 0.4 years before starting antiretroviral therapy. The chain links TRBV28 to TRBJ2-1; no definite D call. For the CDR3, the DNA is TGTGCCAGCAATCAAGGGTCGGACAATGAGCAGTTCTTC. It translates to CASNQGSDNEQFF.